This paragraph reports one TCR beta chain. The antigen remains unidentified. This specimen belongs to a study of cytotoxic CD8 clonotypes in ibrutinib-treated CLL. Study overall: Each sample contained, on average, under 270,000 productive templates and tens of thousands of productive rearrangements. General study points: Clonality went up at the time of ibrutinib response, stayed stable in sustained remission, and later dropped back toward its baseline level at progression.

Germline assignment: CDR1 SGHAT and CDR2 FQNNGV. The CDR3 totals 17 residues. The V and J ends lost 1 base and 3 bases respectively, with 19 bases between them. Assay: immunoSEQ multiplex PCR; the TCRdb copy retains only in-frame clones and omits some. The sample includes roughly 160,000 clones, 70% to 85% of them seen just once. The chain carries TRBV11-2 and TRBJ2-7; tentatively, D is TRBD1 or TRBD2 (5 bases each). This TCR derives from a human donor with chronic lymphocytic leukemia. The sample in question was PBMCs, obtained after 24 months of ibrutinib treatment. The CDR3: CASSLVPRGPRIYEQYF. CDR3 DNA: TGTGCCAGCAGCTTAGTTCCGAGGGGCCCGCGGATCTACGAGCAGTACTTC.